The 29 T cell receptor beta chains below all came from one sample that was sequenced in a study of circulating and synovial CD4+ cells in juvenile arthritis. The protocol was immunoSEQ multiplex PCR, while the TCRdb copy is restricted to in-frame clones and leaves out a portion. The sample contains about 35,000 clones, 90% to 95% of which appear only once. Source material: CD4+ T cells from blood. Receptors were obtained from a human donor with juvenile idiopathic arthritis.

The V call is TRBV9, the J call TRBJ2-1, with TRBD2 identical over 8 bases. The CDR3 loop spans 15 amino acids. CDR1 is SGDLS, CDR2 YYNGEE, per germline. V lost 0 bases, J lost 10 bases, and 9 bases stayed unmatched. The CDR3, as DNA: TGTGCCAGCAGCGTAGGGGGAGCGGGGGCCGGGGAGCAGTTCTTC. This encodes CASSVGGAGAGEQFF.

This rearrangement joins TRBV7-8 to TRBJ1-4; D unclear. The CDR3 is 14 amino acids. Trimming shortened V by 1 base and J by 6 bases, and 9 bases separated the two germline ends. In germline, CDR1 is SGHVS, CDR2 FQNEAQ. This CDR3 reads CASSLDPTYEKLFF. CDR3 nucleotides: TGTGCCAGCAGCTTAGACCCTACTTATGAAAAACTGTTTTTT.

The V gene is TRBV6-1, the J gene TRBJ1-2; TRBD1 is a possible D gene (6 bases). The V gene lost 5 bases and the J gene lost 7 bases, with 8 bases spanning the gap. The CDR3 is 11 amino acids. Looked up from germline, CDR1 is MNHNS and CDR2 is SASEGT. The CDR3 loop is CASSRTVGYTF. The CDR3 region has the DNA TGTGCCAGCAGTAGGACAGTTGGCTACACCTTC.

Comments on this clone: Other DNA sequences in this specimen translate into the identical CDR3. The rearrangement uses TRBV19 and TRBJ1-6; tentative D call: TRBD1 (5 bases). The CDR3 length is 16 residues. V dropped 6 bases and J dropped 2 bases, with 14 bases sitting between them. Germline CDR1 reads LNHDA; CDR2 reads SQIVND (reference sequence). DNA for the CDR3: TGTGCCAGTAGGCAACAGGTTGGCGCCTATAATTCACCCCTCCACTTT. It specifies CASRQQVGAYNSPLHF.

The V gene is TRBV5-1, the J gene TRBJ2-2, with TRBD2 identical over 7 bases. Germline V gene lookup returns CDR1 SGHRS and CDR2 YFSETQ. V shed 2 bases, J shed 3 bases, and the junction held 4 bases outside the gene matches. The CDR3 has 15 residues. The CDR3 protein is CASSFGGSDTGELFF. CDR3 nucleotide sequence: TGCGCCAGCAGCTTCGGCGGGAGTGACACCGGGGAGCTGTTTTTT.

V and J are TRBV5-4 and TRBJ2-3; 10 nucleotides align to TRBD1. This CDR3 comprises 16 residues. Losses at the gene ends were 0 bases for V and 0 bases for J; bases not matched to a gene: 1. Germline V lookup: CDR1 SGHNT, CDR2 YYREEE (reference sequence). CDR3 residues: CASSLGQGASTDTQYF. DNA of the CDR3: TGTGCCAGCAGCTTGGGACAGGGGGCCAGCACAGATACGCAGTATTTT.

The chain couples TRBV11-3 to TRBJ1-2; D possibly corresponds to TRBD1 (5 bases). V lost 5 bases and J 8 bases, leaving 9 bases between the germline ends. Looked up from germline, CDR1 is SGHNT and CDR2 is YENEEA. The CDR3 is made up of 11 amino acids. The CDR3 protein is CASSRGKGYTF. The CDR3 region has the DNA TGTGCCAGCAGCCGGGGGAAGGGCTACACCTTC. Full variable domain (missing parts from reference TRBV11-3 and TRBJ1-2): EAGVVQSPRYKIIEKKQPVAFWCNPISGHNTLYWYLQNLGQGPELLIRYENEEAVDDSQLPKDRFSAERLKGVDSTLKIQPAELGDSAVYLCASSRGKGYTFGSGTRLTVV.

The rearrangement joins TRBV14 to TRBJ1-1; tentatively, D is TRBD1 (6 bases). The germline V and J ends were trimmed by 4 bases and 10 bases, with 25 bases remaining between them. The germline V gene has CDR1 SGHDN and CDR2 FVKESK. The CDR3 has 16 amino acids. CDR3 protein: CASSLSRSDRGIPAFF. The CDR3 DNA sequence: TGTGCCAGCAGCCTGTCGAGATCGGACAGAGGGATTCCAGCTTTCTTT.

CDR3 nucleotides: TGTGCCAGCAGTGGCGAGGTGGGGACAGGGCTTCTCCCTAGCAATCAGCCCCAGCATTTT. Its translation: CASSGEVGTGLLPSNQPQHF. The rearrangement joins TRBV6-1 to TRBJ1-5; 9 positions match TRBD1. Losses at the gene ends were 4 bases for V and 0 bases for J; bases not matched to a gene: 16. This CDR3 region has 20 residues. In germline, CDR1 is MNHNS, CDR2 SASEGT.

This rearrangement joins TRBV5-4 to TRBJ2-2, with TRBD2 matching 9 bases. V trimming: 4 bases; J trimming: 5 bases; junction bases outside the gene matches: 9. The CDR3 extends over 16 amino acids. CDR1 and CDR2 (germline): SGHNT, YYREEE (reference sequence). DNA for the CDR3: TGTGCCAGCAGCGACGCTGGCGGGAGGGGGACCGGGGAGCTGTTTTTT. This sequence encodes CASSDAGGRGTGELFF.

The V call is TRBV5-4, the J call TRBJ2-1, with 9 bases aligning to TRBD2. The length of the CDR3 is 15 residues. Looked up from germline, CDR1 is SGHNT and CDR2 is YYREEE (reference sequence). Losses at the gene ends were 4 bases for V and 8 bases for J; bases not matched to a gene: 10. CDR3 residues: CASSPVSGGGHEQFF. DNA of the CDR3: TGTGCCAGCAGCCCTGTTAGCGGGGGAGGCCATGAGCAGTTCTTC. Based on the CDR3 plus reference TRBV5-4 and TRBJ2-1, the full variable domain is ETGVTQSPTHLIKTRGQQVTLRCSSQSGHNTVSWYQQALGQGPQFIFQYYREEENGRGNFPPRFSGLQFPNYSSELNVNALELDDSALYLCASSPVSGGGHEQFFGPGTRLTVL.

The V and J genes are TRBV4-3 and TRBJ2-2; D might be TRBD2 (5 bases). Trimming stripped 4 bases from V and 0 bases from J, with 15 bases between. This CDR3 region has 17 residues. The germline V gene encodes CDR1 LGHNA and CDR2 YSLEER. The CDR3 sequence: CASSPEFMTTNTGELFF. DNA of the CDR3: TGCGCCAGCAGCCCAGAATTTATGACTACGAACACCGGGGAGCTGTTTTTT.

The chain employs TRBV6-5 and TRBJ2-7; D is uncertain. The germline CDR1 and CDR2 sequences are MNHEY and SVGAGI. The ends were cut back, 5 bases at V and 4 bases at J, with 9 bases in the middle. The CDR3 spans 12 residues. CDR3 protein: CASSPDGYEQYF. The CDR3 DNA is TGTGCCAGCAGTCCAGACGGGTACGAGCAGTACTTC.

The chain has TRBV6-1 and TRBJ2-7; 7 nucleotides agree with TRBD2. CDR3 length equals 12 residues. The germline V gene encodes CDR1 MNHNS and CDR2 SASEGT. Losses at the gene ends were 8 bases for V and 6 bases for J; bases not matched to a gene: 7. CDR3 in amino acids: CASDGTTFEQYF. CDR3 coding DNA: TGTGCCAGCGACGGGACTACCTTCGAGCAGTACTTC.

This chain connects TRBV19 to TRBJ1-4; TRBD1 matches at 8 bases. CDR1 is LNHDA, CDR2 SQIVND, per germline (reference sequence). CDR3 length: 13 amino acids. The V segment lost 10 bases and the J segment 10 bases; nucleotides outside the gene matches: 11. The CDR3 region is CATIEQGARKLFF. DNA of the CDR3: TGTGCCACCATCGAGCAGGGGGCTCGAAAACTGTTTTTT.

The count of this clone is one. The CDR3 loop is CASSLAGYNEQFF. The CDR3 DNA follows: TGTGCCAGCAGTTTAGCGGGGTACAATGAGCAGTTCTTC. This chain uses TRBV28 with TRBJ2-1; TRBD2 might be the D (6 bases). This CDR3 is built from 13 residues. The V and J ends lost 2 bases and 4 bases respectively, with 6 bases between them. CDR1 and CDR2 (germline): MDHEN, SYDVKM.

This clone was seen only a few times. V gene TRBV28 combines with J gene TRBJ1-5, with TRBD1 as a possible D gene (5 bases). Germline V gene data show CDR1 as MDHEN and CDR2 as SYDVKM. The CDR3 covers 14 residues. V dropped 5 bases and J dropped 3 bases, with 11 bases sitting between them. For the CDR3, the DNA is TGTGCCAGCAGTCCGGAGGGGTTCAATCAGCCCCAGCATTTT. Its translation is CASSPEGFNQPQHF.

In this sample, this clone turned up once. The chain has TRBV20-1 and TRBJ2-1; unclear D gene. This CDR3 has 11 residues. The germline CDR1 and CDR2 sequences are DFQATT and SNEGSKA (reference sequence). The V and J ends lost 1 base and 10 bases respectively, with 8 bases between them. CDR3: CSARVLEEQFF. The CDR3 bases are TGCAGTGCTAGAGTTTTGGAGGAGCAGTTCTTC.

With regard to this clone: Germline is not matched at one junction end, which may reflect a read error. CDR3 sequence: CASSSGTRSGAYLEAQYF. The CDR3 DNA follows: TGTGCCAGCAGCTCCGGGACCCGTAGCGGGGCCTATTTAGAGGCCCAGTACTTC. The chain is built from TRBV28 and TRBJ2-5; 8 nucleotides line up with TRBD2. Germline V gene data show CDR1 as MDHEN and CDR2 as SYDVKM. The CDR3 is made up of 18 amino acids.

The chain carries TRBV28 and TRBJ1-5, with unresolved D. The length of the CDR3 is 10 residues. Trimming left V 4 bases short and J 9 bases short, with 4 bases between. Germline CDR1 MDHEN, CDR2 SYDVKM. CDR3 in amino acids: CASSSGPQHF. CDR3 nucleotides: TGTGCCAGCAGTTCGGGGCCCCAGCATTTT.

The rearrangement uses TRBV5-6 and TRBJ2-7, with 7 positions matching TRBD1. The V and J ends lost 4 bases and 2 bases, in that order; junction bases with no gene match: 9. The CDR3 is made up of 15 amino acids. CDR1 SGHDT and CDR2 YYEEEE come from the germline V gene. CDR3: CASSRTGQLTYEQYF. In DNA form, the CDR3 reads TGTGCCAGCAGCCGAACGGGACAGCTCACCTACGAGCAGTACTTC.

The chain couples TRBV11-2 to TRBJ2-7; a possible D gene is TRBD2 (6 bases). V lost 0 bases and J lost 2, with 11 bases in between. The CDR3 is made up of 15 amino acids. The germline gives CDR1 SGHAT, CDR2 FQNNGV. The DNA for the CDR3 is TGTGCCAGCAGCTTAGATCGTTGGACTACCTACGAGCAGTACTTC. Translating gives CASSLDRWTTYEQYF.

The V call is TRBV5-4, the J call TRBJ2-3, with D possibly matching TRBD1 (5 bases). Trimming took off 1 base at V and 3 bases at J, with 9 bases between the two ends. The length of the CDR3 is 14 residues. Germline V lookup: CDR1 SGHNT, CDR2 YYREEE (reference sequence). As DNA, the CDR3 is TGTGCCAGCAGCTTGAAGGGGCTGACAGATACGCAGTATTTT. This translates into CASSLKGLTDTQYF.

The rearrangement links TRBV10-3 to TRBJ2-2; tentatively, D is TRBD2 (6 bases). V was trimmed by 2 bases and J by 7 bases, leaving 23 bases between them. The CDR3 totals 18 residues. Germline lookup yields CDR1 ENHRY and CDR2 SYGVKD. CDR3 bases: TGTGCCATCAGTGAGACCGTCTTGGGTAGCGGAGGTTACGGGGAGCTGTTTTTT. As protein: CAISETVLGSGGYGELFF.

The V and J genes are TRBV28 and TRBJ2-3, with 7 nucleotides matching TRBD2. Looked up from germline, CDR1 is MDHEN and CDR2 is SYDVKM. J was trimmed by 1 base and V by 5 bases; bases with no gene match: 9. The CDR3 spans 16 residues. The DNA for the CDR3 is TGTGCCAGCAGTCCCACTAGCGTCTTTGGCACAGATACGCAGTATTTT. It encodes CASSPTSVFGTDTQYF.

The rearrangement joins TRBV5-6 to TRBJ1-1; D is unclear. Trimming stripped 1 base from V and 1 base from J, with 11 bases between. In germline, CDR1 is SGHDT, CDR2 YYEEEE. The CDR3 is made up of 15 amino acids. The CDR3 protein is CASSLLETANTEAFF. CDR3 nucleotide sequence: TGTGCCAGCAGCTTGTTGGAGACCGCGAACACTGAAGCTTTCTTT.

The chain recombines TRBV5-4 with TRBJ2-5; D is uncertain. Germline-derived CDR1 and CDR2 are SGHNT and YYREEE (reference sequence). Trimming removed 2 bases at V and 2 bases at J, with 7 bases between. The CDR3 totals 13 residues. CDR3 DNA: TGTGCCAGCAGCTTCCCCCTTCAAGAGACCCAGTACTTC. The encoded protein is CASSFPLQETQYF.

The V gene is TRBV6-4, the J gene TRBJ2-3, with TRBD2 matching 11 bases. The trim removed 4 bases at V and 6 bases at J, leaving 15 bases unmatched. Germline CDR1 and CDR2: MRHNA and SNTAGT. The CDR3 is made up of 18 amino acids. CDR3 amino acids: CASSAEATSGASSDTQYF. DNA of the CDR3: TGTGCCAGCAGTGCGGAGGCGACTAGCGGGGCCTCCTCGGATACGCAGTATTTT.

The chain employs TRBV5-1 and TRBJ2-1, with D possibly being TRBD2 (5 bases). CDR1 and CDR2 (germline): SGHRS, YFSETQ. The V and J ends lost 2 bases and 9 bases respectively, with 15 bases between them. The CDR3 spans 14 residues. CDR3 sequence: CASSFMVVEGEQFF. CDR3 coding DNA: TGCGCCAGCAGCTTCATGGTTGTCGAGGGTGAGCAGTTCTTC.